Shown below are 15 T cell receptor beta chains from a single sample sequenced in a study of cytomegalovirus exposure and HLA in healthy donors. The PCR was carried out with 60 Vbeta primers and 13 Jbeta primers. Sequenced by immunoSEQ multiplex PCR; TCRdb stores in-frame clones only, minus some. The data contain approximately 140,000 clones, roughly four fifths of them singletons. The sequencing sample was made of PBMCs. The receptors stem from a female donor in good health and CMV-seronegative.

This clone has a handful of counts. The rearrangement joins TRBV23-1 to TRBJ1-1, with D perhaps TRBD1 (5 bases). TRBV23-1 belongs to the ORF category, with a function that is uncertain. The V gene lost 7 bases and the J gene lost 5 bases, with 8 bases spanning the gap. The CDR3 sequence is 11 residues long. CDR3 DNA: TGCGCCAGCATTAGACAGACTGAAGCTTTCTTT. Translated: CASIRQTEAFF.

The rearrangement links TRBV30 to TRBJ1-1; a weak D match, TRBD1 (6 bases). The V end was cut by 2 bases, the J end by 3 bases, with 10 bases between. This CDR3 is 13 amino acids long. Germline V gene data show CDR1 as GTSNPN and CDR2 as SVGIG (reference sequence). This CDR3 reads CAWSQGWDTEAFF. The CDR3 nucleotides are TGTGCCTGGAGTCAGGGGTGGGACACTGAAGCTTTCTTT.

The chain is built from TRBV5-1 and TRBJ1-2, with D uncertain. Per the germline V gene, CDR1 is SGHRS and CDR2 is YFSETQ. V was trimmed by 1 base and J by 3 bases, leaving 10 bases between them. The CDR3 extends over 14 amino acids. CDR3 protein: CASSLRVADYGYTF. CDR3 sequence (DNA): TGCGCCAGCAGCTTGAGGGTAGCGGACTATGGCTACACCTTC.

The CDR3 sequence is CATTEAYEQYF. CDR3 DNA sequence: TGTGCCACCACGGAGGCCTACGAGCAGTACTTC. The V and J genes are TRBV7-8 and TRBJ2-7, with D possibly TRBD2 on 5 matching bases. The CDR3 length is 11 residues. CDR1 is SGHVS, CDR2 FQNEAQ, per germline. The ends were cut back, 10 bases at V and 2 bases at J, with 9 bases in the middle. The full variable domain, its missing parts supplied by reference TRBV7-8 and TRBJ2-7, is GAGVSQSPRYKVAKRGQDVALRCDPISGHVSLFWYQQALGQGPEFLTYFQNEAQLDKSGLPSDRFFAERPEGSVSTLKIQRTQQEDSAVYLCATTEAYEQYFGPGTRLTVT.

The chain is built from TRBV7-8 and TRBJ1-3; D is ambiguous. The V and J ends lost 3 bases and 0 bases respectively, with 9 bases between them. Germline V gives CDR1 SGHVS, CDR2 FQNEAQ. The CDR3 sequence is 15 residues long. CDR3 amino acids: CASSFRVPSGNTIYF. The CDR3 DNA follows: TGTGCCAGCAGCTTTAGAGTTCCCTCTGGAAACACCATATATTTT. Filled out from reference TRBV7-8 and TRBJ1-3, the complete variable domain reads GAGVSQSPRYKVAKRGQDVALRCDPISGHVSLFWYQQALGQGPEFLTYFQNEAQLDKSGLPSDRFFAERPEGSVSTLKIQRTQQEDSAVYLCASSFRVPSGNTIYFGEGSWLTVV.

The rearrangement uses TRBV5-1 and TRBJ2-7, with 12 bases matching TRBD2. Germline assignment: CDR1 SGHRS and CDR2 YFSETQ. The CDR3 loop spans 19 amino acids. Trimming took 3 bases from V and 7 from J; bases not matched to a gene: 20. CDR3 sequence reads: CASSSGLAGPRRLGKEQYF. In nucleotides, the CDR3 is TGCGCCAGCAGCTCCGGACTAGCGGGACCCCGTCGTCTTGGAAAGGAGCAGTACTTC.

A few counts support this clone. The CDR3 here is CASSDSQGARTQYF. CDR3 coding DNA: TGTGCCAGCAGTGACTCTCAGGGGGCCCGTACGCAGTATTTT. V gene TRBV6-4 combines with J gene TRBJ2-3; 8 bases map to TRBD1. The CDR3 runs 14 residues. CDR1 MRHNA and CDR2 SNTAGT come from the germline V gene. J lost 8 bases, V lost 0 bases, and 4 bases had no gene match.

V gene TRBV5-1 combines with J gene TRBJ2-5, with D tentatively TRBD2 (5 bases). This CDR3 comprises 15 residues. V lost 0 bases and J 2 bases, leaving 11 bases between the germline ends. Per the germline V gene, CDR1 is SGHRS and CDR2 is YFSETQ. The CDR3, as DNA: TGCGCCAGCAGCTTGGACGGAGGTACTCAAGAGACCCAGTACTTC. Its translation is CASSLDGGTQETQYF.

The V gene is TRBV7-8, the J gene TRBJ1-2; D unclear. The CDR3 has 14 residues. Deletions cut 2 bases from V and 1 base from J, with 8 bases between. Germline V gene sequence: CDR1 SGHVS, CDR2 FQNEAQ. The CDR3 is CASSLKEDNYGYTF. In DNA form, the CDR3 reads TGTGCCAGCAGCTTAAAGGAGGATAACTATGGCTACACCTTC.

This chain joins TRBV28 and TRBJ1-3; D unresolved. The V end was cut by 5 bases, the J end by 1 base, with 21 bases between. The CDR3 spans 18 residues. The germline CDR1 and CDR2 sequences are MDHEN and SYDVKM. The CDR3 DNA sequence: TGTGCCAGCAGTACCTCGGCCGTCCCAGGCGAGTCTGGAAACACCATATATTTT. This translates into CASSTSAVPGESGNTIYF.

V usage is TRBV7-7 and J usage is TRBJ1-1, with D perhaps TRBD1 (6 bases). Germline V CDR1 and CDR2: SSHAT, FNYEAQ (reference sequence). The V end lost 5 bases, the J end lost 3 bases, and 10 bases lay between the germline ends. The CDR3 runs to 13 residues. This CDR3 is CASSPGVDTEAFF. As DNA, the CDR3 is TGTGCCAGCAGCCCAGGGGTGGACACTGAAGCTTTCTTT.

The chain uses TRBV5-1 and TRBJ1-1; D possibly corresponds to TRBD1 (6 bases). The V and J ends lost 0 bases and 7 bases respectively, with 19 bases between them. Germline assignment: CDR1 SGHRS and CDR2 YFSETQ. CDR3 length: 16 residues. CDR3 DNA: TGCGCCAGCAGCTTGGCTCCCCTCGACAGGCCTCGTGAAGCTTTCTTT. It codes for CASSLAPLDRPREAFF. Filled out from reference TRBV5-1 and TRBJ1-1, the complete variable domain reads KAGVTQTPRYLIKTRGQQVTLSCSPISGHRSVSWYQQTPGQGLQFLFEYFSETQRNKGNFPGRFSGRQFSNSRSEMNVSTLELGDSALYLCASSLAPLDRPREAFFGQGTRLTVV.

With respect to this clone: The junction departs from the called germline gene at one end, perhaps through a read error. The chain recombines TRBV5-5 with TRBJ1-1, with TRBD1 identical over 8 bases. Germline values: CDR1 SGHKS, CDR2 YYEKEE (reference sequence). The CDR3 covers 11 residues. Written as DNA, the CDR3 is TGTGCCAGCAGCCTGGATGGGACAGGAACCTTT. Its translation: CASSLDGTGTF.

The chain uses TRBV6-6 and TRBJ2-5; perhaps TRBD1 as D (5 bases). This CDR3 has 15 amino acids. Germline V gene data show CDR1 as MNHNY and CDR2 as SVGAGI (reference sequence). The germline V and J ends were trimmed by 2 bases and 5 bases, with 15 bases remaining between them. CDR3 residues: CASSYGQAGLETQYF. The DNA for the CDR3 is TGTGCCAGCAGTTACGGACAAGCCGGTTTGGAGACCCAGTACTTC.

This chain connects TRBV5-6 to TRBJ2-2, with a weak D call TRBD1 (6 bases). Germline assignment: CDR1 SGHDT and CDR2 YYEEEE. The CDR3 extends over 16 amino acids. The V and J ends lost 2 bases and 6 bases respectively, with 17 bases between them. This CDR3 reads CASSFLVGAGSGELFF. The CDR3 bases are TGTGCCAGCAGCTTCCTGGTGGGGGCCGGGTCCGGGGAGCTGTTTTTT.